This T cell receptor beta chain was documented in a study of blood T cell repertoires in COVID-19. Whole-study context: Both acute and convalescent COVID-19 samples were obtained from the United States, Italy and Spain. Sample material is recorded as cDNA or gDNA derived from T cells, B-cell-depleted T cells, or PBMCs.

Only a few counts were recorded for this clone. The CDR3 consists of 15 residues. Trimming at V came to 2 bases and at J to 1 base, leaving 2 bases not matched to a gene. Germline V gene sequence: CDR1 KGHDR, CDR2 SFDVKD. How the authors handled the data: Cell counts per sample came from amplifying reference gene primers. Some clones are missing from TCRdb's copy, which holds only in-frame ones; the method was immunoSEQ multiplex PCR. V and J calls and clone size are given by that table; D and trimming were obtained from the DNA. Seen here are about 57,000 clones, almost 85% observed once, and the top ten hold 8.2%.

The specimen sequenced was peripheral blood. J is TRBJ2-5 and V is TRBV24-1; 8 bases are a match to TRBD1. This TCR was recovered from a woman older than 75 with acute or convalescent COVID-19. CDR3 region: CATSDSGQAQETQYF. The CDR3 region has the DNA TGTGCCACCAGTGATTCGGGACAGGCCCAAGAGACCCAGTACTTC.